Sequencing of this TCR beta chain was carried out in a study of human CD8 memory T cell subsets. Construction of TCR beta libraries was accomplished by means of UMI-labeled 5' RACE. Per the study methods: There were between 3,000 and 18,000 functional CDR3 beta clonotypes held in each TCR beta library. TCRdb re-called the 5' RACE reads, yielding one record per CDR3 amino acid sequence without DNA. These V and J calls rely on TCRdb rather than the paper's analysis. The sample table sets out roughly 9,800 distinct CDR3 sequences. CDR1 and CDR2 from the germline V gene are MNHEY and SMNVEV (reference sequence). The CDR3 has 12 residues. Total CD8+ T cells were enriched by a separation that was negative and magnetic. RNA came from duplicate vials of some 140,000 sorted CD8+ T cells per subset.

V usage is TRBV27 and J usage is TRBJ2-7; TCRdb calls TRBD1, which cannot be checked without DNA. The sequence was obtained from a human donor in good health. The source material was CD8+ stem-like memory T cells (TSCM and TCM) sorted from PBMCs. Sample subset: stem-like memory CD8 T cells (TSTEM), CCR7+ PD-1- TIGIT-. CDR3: CATTGTGDEQYF.